These T cell receptor beta chains were read from a single sample in a study of cytomegalovirus exposure and HLA in healthy donors. Sequencing was performed with immunoSEQ multiplex PCR; in TCRdb, only in-frame clones are kept and a portion is missing. The sample carries 60,000 to 90,000 clones, about two thirds recorded once. The sample comprised PBMCs. These receptors came from a man aged 40-50 years in good health and CMV-seropositive. Each CDR3 is given with its conserved first and last residue. The order of the fields is clone size, CDR3 length, J gene, V gene, D gene, CDR3 protein, CDR3 DNA. D genes are given only for firm matches. Size values are once, few and many counts, or a class for expanded clones, and some rows have none.

abundance: -; len: 17; j_gene: TRBJ1-3; v_gene: TRBV4-2; d_gene: -; CDR3aa: CASSQGARGSSGNTIYF; CDR3nt: TGTGCCAGCAGCCAAGGGGCCAGGGGAAGCTCTGGAAACACCATATATTTT
abundance: few; len: 15; j_gene: TRBJ1-4; v_gene: TRBV7-9; d_gene: TRBD1; CDR3aa: CASSLGGTGGEKLFF; CDR3nt: TGTGCCAGCAGCTTAGGGGGGACAGGGGGTGAAAAACTGTTTTTT
abundance: -; len: 12; j_gene: TRBJ2-3; v_gene: TRBV6-1; d_gene: TRBD1; CDR3aa: CASRDSGDTQYF; CDR3nt: TGTGCCAGCCGGGACAGTGGAGATACGCAGTATTTT
abundance: -; len: 14; j_gene: TRBJ2-2; v_gene: TRBV15; d_gene: TRBD2; CDR3aa: CATRQRGNTGELFF; CDR3nt: TGTGCCACCCGGCAGCGGGGGAACACCGGGGAGCTGTTTTTT
abundance: -; len: 18; j_gene: TRBJ2-2; v_gene: TRBV4-1; d_gene: TRBD1; CDR3aa: CASSQESDRGQYTGELFF; CDR3nt: TGCGCCAGCAGCCAAGAGTCGGACAGGGGGCAGTACACCGGGGAGCTGTTTTTT
abundance: once; len: 13; j_gene: TRBJ1-2; v_gene: TRBV5-1; d_gene: -; CDR3aa: CASSGLNSYGYTF; CDR3nt: TGCGCCAGCAGCGGCCTTAACAGCTATGGCTACACCTTC
abundance: few; len: 15; j_gene: TRBJ2-7; v_gene: TRBV5-1; d_gene: TRBD2; CDR3aa: CASSPGGTSSYEQYF; CDR3nt: TGCGCCAGCAGCCCTGGGGGGACTAGCTCCTACGAGCAGTACTTC
abundance: -; len: 16; j_gene: TRBJ2-3; v_gene: TRBV6-1; d_gene: TRBD1; CDR3aa: CASSEWGQASTDTQYF; CDR3nt: TGTGCCAGCAGTGAATGGGGACAGGCTAGCACAGATACGCAGTATTTT
abundance: -; len: 14; j_gene: TRBJ1-6; v_gene: TRBV27; d_gene: -; CDR3aa: CASSLFGEASPLHF; CDR3nt: TGTGCCAGCAGTTTATTCGGGGAGGCTTCACCCCTCCACTTT
abundance: once; len: 13; j_gene: TRBJ2-3; v_gene: TRBV28; d_gene: -; CDR3aa: CASSLGRTDTQYF; CDR3nt: TGTGCCAGCAGTTTAGGCAGGACAGATACGCAGTATTTT
abundance: -; len: 14; j_gene: TRBJ2-6; v_gene: TRBV5-1; d_gene: -; CDR3aa: CASRDSSGANVLTF; CDR3nt: TGCGCCAGCAGGGACAGCTCTGGGGCCAACGTCCTGACTTTC
abundance: few; len: 13; j_gene: TRBJ1-3; v_gene: TRBV7-2; d_gene: -; CDR3aa: CASSSDRRNTIYF; CDR3nt: TGTGCCAGCAGCTCTGATCGGAGGAACACCATATATTTT